What follows are 30 T cell receptor beta chains derived from one specimen sequenced in a study of blood T cell repertoires in COVID-19. Method: immunoSEQ multiplex PCR; TCRdb's copy keeps in-frame clones and lacks some. Found here are roughly 120,000 clones, roughly 82% of them singletons; the top ten hold 16%. The source material was peripheral blood. The receptors originated from a woman aged 60 to 75 with acute or convalescent COVID-19.

V is TRBV5-6 and J is TRBJ1-6; the D is unclear. V was clipped by 2 bases and J by 0 bases, with 3 bases between them. The CDR3 has 14 residues. Germline values: CDR1 SGHDT, CDR2 YYEEEE. CDR3 sequence: CASSLLSYNSPLHF. CDR3 in DNA: TGTGCCAGCAGCTTACTCTCCTATAATTCACCCCTCCACTTT.

The gene calls are TRBV30 and TRBJ2-2; D perhaps matches TRBD1 (6 bases). Trimming took 4 bases from V and 2 from J, leaving 11 bases between them. The length of the CDR3 is 14 residues. Germline CDR1 is GTSNPN and CDR2 is SVGIG (reference sequence). CDR3: CAWNGQTNTGELFF. CDR3 nucleotide sequence: TGTGCCTGGAATGGACAGACAAACACCGGGGAGCTGTTTTTT.

The J gene is TRBJ2-5, the V gene TRBV2; 7 nucleotides match TRBD1. This CDR3 is built from 14 residues. Germline V CDR1 and CDR2: SNHLY, FYNNEI. V trimming: 7 bases; J trimming: 2 bases; junction bases outside the gene matches: 7. Here the CDR3 reads CASNLGQTQETQYF. Written as DNA, the CDR3 is TGTGCCAGCAACCTGGGACAGACTCAAGAGACCCAGTACTTC.

V gene TRBV3-1 (or the pseudogene TRBV3-2) combines with J gene TRBJ1-2, with D hard to call. CDR1 LGHDT and CDR2 YNNKEL come from the germline V gene (reference sequence). The CDR3 contains 15 residues. V lost 5 bases to trimming and J lost 4 bases, with 17 bases between them. The CDR3 DNA reads as TGTGCCAGCAGCTTACTAGAGACCGGAGCCTATGGCTACACCTTC. Translation: CASSLLETGAYGYTF.

This clone was picked up many times. The gene calls are TRBV6-1 and TRBJ1-2; D is perhaps TRBD1 (6 bases). Trimming stripped 3 bases from V and 4 bases from J, with 6 bases between. This CDR3 is 12 amino acids long. The V gene's germline CDR1 is MNHNS and CDR2 SASEGT. CDR3 coding DNA: TGTGCCAGCAGTGACAGGGGCTATGGCTACACCTTC. Residues: CASSDRGYGYTF.

The chain couples TRBV29-1 to TRBJ1-2; tentatively, D is TRBD1 (6 bases). Between the trimmed V and J ends, which lost 6 bases and 7 bases, there was a span of 12 bases. The CDR3 is made up of 11 amino acids. Germline V CDR1 and CDR2: SQVTM, ANQGSEA. The CDR3 nucleotides are TGCAGCGTCAACCGGGACACTGGCTACACCTTC. This sequence encodes CSVNRDTGYTF.

The chain combines TRBV6-1 with TRBJ1-2; the match to TRBD1 covers 7 bases. The CDR3 sequence is 15 residues long. J lost 3 bases, V lost 1 base, and 5 bases had no gene match. From germline, CDR1 is MNHNS and CDR2 SASEGT. CDR3 region: CASSEGAGQYYGYTF. DNA for the CDR3: TGTGCCAGCAGTGAAGGGGCGGGACAGTACTATGGCTACACCTTC.

Written as DNA, the CDR3 is TGTGCCAGCAGTGTCTGGGGAGGTGGCTACACCTTC. Translating it yields CASSVWGGGYTF. This chain links TRBV2 with TRBJ1-2; D unresolved. This CDR3 is built from 12 residues. Trimming cost V 4 bases and J 7 bases, with 10 bases left between them. The germline V gene encodes CDR1 SNHLY and CDR2 FYNNEI.

The CDR3 reads CAITETSGGADTQYF. DNA of the CDR3: TGTGCCATCACCGAGACTAGCGGGGGGGCAGATACGCAGTATTTT. The chain employs TRBV10-3 and TRBJ2-3; 14 positions agree with TRBD2. Germline CDR1 is ENHRY and CDR2 is SYGVKD. V lost 7 bases and J lost 4; bases outside the gene matches: 4. The CDR3 is 15 residues long.

The chain combines TRBV3-1 (or the pseudogene TRBV3-2) with TRBJ1-1; the D is unclear. Germline V gives CDR1 LGHDT, CDR2 YNNKEL (reference sequence). The germline V and J ends were trimmed by 4 bases and 9 bases, with 9 bases remaining between them. This CDR3 is built from 11 residues. The CDR3 region has the DNA TGTGCCAGCAGCCGGGCAGATAAAGCTTTCTTT. Translating gives CASSRADKAFF.

The chain has TRBV7-3 and TRBJ2-1; TRBD1 agrees at 8 bases. CDR1 SGHTA and CDR2 FQGTGA come from the germline V gene. The trim removed 0 bases at V and 5 bases at J, leaving 6 bases unmatched. The length of the CDR3 is 16 residues. CDR3 residues: CASSLTGQGAHNEQFF. CDR3 in DNA: TGTGCCAGCAGCTTAACGGGCCAGGGGGCGCACAATGAGCAGTTCTTC.

The genes are TRBV4-3 and TRBJ2-5, with 8 bases fitting TRBD2. The CDR3 totals 15 residues. V was clipped by 4 bases and J by 2 bases; unmatched bases: 6. Germline V gives CDR1 LGHNA, CDR2 YSLEER. This CDR3 reads CASSPGLVNQETQYF. DNA for the CDR3: TGCGCCAGCAGCCCGGGACTAGTTAATCAAGAGACCCAGTACTTC.

V gene TRBV5-1 combines with J gene TRBJ2-3; 10 bases map to TRBD1. Germline V gene lookup returns CDR1 SGHRS and CDR2 YFSETQ. V dropped 2 bases and J dropped 3; count of bases not matched to a gene: 9. This CDR3 has 17 residues. The CDR3, as DNA: TGCGCCAGCAGCTTAGGGTCGACAGGGGGCTCGACAGATACGCAGTATTTT. Its protein product is CASSLGSTGGSTDTQYF. Drawing the rest from reference TRBV5-1 and TRBJ2-3, the complete variable domain is KAGVTQTPRYLIKTRGQQVTLSCSPISGHRSVSWYQQTPGQGLQFLFEYFSETQRNKGNFPGRFSGRQFSNSRSEMNVSTLELGDSALYLCASSLGSTGGSTDTQYFGPGTRLTVL.

This clone was picked up many times. CDR3 in DNA: TGCGCCAGCAGCTTTACCGTCGCGAGTTACTACGAGCAGTACTTC. Its protein product is CASSFTVASYYEQYF. The chain recombines TRBV5-1 with TRBJ2-7; D ambiguous. CDR3 length equals 15 residues. Trimming removed 2 bases from V and 3 bases from J, with 15 bases in between. CDR1 SGHRS and CDR2 YFSETQ come from the germline V gene. Variable domain in full (rest from reference TRBV5-1 and TRBJ2-7): KAGVTQTPRYLIKTRGQQVTLSCSPISGHRSVSWYQQTPGQGLQFLFEYFSETQRNKGNFPGRFSGRQFSNSRSEMNVSTLELGDSALYLCASSFTVASYYEQYFGPGTRLTVT.

This chain connects TRBV4-3 to TRBJ2-7; maybe TRBD2 (6 bases). V lost 1 base and J 8 bases, leaving 15 bases between the germline ends. This CDR3 is 14 amino acids long. Germline CDR1 and CDR2: LGHNA and YSLEER. The CDR3 DNA sequence: TGCGCCAGCAGCCAAGGCCAGGGTAGCGGTCAGCAGTACTTC. It specifies CASSQGQGSGQQYF.

The chain recombines TRBV6-5 with TRBJ2-7; D might be TRBD2 (6 bases). The CDR3 totals 14 residues. Germline V gene lookup returns CDR1 MNHEY and CDR2 SVGAGI. The germline V and J ends were trimmed by 7 bases and 3 bases, with 16 bases remaining between them. The CDR3 coding sequence is TGTGCCAGCACCCCCTCGCGGGGAAACTACGAGCAGTACTTC. It encodes CASTPSRGNYEQYF.

This chain uses TRBV6-1 with TRBJ1-1; 9 bases fit TRBD1. Germline values: CDR1 MNHNS, CDR2 SASEGT. The CDR3 has 17 amino acids. The junction had 6 bases not matched to a gene; V was cut back by 1 base and J by 0 bases. The CDR3 reads CASSEGSTGGLNTEAFF. The CDR3 region has the DNA TGTGCCAGCAGTGAAGGGTCAACAGGGGGCCTGAACACTGAAGCTTTCTTT.

The V gene is TRBV4-1, the J gene TRBJ2-3; 14 bases fit TRBD2. Trimming cost V 3 bases and J 2 bases; bases outside gene matches: 7. Germline V gene data show CDR1 as MGHRA and CDR2 as YSYEKL. The CDR3 extends over 18 amino acids. Written as DNA, the CDR3 is TGCGCCAGCAGCCACCCGGGACTAGCGGGGGACCTCACAGATACGCAGTATTTT. Residues: CASSHPGLAGDLTDTQYF.

This chain uses TRBV5-6 with TRBJ1-2; TRBD1 agrees at 7 bases. CDR1 SGHDT and CDR2 YYEEEE come from the germline V gene. The CDR3 has 15 amino acids. The trim removed 0 bases at V and 7 bases at J, leaving 9 bases unmatched. CDR3 region: CASSLVEGAPPGYTF. CDR3 nucleotides: TGTGCCAGCAGCTTGGTTGAGGGGGCCCCTCCTGGCTACACCTTC.

The table lists this clone with a few counts. The chain carries TRBV11-3 and TRBJ1-6; TRBD1 agrees at 8 bases. The CDR3 has 21 amino acids. Losses at the gene ends were 0 bases for V and 7 bases for J; bases not matched to a gene: 20. The germline V gene has CDR1 SGHNT and CDR2 YENEEA. The DNA for the CDR3 is TGTGCCAGCAGCTTAGAACCCAATACTCCGGGACAGGCGGGGATGAATTCACCCCTCCACTTT. Amino acid sequence: CASSLEPNTPGQAGMNSPLHF.

The gene calls are TRBV29-1 and TRBJ2-7; TRBD2 is a possible D gene (5 bases). The ends were cut back, 3 bases at V and 0 bases at J, with 6 bases in the middle. This CDR3 has 12 amino acids. Germline CDR1 reads SQVTM; CDR2 reads ANQGSEA. The CDR3 sequence: CSVDRDSYEQYF. The CDR3 coding sequence is TGCAGCGTTGACCGGGACTCCTACGAGCAGTACTTC.

The rearrangement uses TRBV6-2 or TRBV6-3 and TRBJ2-1; TRBD2 is a possible D gene (6 bases). The CDR3 consists of 15 residues. Deletions cut 2 bases from V and 10 bases from J, with 18 bases between. Looked up from germline, CDR1 is MNHEY and CDR2 is SVGEGT. The CDR3 coding sequence is TGTGCCAGCAGTTACGGGGCTAGCGAGGTGCTCGAGCAGTTCTTC. This gives the protein CASSYGASEVLEQFF.

V is TRBV11-1 and J is TRBJ2-1, with 7 bases matching TRBD2. Germline CDR1 SGHAT, CDR2 FQDESV (reference sequence). V was pared by 3 bases and J by 5 bases, with 4 bases of the junction left unmatched. The CDR3 is 14 amino acids. The CDR3 nucleotides read TGTGCCAGCAGCTTCCTAGCGGCTAACAATGAGCAGTTCTTC. This encodes CASSFLAANNEQFF.

J is TRBJ2-3 and V is TRBV19; D is possibly TRBD1 (5 bases). This CDR3 spans 14 amino acids. Per germline, CDR1 LNHDA and CDR2 SQIVND (reference sequence). The germline V and J ends were trimmed by 5 bases and 2 bases, with 11 bases remaining between them. The CDR3 loop is CASSRQGSTDTQYF. In DNA form, the CDR3 reads TGTGCCAGTAGTCGCCAGGGATCCACAGATACGCAGTATTTT.

The chain has TRBV7-2 and TRBJ2-7; tentatively, D is TRBD2 (5 bases). The CDR3 is 12 residues long. V was cut by 5 bases and J by 3 bases, with 8 bases left in between. CDR1 is SGHTA, CDR2 FQGNSA, per germline. The DNA for the CDR3 is TGTGCCAGCAGCCCTGGACTCTACGAGCAGTACTTC. This encodes CASSPGLYEQYF.

This clone appeared a few times. This chain joins TRBV5-1 and TRBJ2-1, with D possibly TRBD2 on 6 matching bases. Germline V gene sequence: CDR1 SGHRS, CDR2 YFSETQ. Trimming took 0 bases from V and 1 from J, leaving 14 bases between them. The CDR3 spans 17 residues. In nucleotides, the CDR3 is TGCGCCAGCAGCTTGGCGGACGGGGGAGGATCCTACAATGAGCAGTTCTTC. Its protein product is CASSLADGGGSYNEQFF.

In its sample, this clone was seen a few times. The chain joins TRBV5-5 to TRBJ1-4, with D perhaps matching TRBD1 (5 bases). CDR1 and CDR2 (germline): SGHKS, YYEKEE (reference sequence). This CDR3 comprises 14 residues. V lost 4 bases to trimming and J lost 4 bases, with 11 bases between them. The CDR3 spells CASSPRQINEKLFF. The CDR3 DNA sequence: TGTGCCAGCAGCCCGAGACAGATTAATGAAAAACTGTTTTTT. Drawing the rest from reference TRBV5-5 and TRBJ1-4, the complete variable domain is DAGVTQSPTHLIKTRGQQVTLRCSPISGHKSVSWYQQVLGQGPQFIFQYYEKEERGRGNFPDRFSARQFPNYSSELNVNALLLGDSALYLCASSPRQINEKLFFGSGTQLSVL.

The CDR3 reads CASSVAWRDTEAFF. The CDR3 region has the DNA TGTGCCAGCAGCGTAGCCTGGAGGGACACTGAAGCTTTCTTT. This sequence joins TRBV9 and TRBJ1-1, with unresolved D. This CDR3 contains 14 residues. Looked up from germline, CDR1 is SGDLS and CDR2 is YYNGEE. With 0 bases removed from V and 3 bases from J, the gap between germline ends came to 9 bases.

The V and J genes are TRBV5-6 and TRBJ2-7; possibly TRBD1 for D (6 bases). This CDR3 is 17 amino acids long. Germline values: CDR1 SGHDT, CDR2 YYEEEE. The V end was cut by 1 base, the J end by 0 bases, with 17 bases between. CDR3: CASSLLGAGHLSYEQYF. The CDR3 DNA is TGTGCCAGCAGCTTGTTGGGGGCGGGCCACCTCTCCTACGAGCAGTACTTC.

The genes are TRBV30 and TRBJ1-5; the match to TRBD1 covers 8 bases. Unmatched junction bases numbered 6, after V lost 5 bases and J lost 6 bases. The germline gives CDR1 GTSNPN, CDR2 SVGIG (reference sequence). The CDR3 runs 13 residues. The CDR3 DNA is TGTGCCTGGGACGGACAGGGAGGTCAGCCCCAGCATTTT. This encodes CAWDGQGGQPQHF.